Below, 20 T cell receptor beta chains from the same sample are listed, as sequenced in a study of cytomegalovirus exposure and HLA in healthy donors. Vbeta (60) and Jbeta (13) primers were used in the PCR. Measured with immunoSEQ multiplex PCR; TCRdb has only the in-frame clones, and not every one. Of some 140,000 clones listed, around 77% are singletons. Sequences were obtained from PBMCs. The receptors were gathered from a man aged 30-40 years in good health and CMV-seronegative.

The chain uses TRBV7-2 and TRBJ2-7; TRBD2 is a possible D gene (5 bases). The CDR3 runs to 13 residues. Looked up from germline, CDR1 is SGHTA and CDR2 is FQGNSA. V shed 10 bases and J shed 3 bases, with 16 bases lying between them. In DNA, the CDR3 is TGTGCCACCGCGAGTCGGGGTGGCTACGAGCAGTACTTC. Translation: CATASRGGYEQYF.

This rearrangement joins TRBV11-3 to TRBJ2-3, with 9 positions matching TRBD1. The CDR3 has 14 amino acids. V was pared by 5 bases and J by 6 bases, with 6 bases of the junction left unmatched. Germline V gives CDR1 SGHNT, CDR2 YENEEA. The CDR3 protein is CASSPRTGEDTQYF. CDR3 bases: TGTGCCAGCAGCCCTAGGACAGGGGAGGATACGCAGTATTTT. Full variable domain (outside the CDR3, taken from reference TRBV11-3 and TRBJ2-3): EAGVVQSPRYKIIEKKQPVAFWCNPISGHNTLYWYLQNLGQGPELLIRYENEEAVDDSQLPKDRFSAERLKGVDSTLKIQPAELGDSAVYLCASSPRTGEDTQYFGPGTRLTVL.

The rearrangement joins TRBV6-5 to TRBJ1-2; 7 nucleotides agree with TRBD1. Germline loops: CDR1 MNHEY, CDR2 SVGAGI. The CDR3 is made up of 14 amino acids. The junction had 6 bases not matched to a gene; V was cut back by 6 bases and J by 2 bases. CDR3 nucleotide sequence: TGTGCCAGCAGCCTAACAGGGGAAAACTATGGCTACACCTTC. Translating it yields CASSLTGENYGYTF.

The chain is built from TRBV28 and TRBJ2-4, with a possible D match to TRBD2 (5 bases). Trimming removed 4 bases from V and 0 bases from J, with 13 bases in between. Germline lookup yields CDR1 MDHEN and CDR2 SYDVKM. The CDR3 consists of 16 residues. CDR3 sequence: CASSSPGKLAKNIQYF. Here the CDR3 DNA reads TGTGCCAGCAGTTCCCCGGGGAAACTAGCCAAAAACATTCAGTACTTC.

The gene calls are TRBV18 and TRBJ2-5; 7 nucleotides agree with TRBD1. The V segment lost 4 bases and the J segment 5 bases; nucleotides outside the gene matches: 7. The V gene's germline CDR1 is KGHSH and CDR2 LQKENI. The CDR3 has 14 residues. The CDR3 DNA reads TGTGCCAGCTCACTTCTAGGGGGCGGCGAGACCCAGTACTTC. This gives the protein CASSLLGGGETQYF.

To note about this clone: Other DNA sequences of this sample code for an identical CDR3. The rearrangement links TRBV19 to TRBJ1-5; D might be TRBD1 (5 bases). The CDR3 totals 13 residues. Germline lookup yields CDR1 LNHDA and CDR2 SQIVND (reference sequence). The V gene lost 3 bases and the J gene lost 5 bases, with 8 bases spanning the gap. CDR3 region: CASSIQGDQPQHF. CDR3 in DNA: TGTGCCAGTAGTATTCAGGGCGATCAGCCCCAGCATTTT.

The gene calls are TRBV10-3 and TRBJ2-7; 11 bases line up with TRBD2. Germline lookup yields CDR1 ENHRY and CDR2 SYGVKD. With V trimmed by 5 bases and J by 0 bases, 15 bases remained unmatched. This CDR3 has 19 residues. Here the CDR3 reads CAISSFGEGLAVPSYEQYF. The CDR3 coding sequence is TGTGCCATCAGTTCCTTTGGGGAGGGACTAGCGGTTCCCTCCTACGAGCAGTACTTC.

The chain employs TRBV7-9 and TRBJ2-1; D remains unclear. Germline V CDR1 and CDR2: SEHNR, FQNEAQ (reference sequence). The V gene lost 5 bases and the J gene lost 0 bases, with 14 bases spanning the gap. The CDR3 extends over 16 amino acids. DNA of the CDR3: TGTGCCAGCAGCCCGGCGGAGCCAGACTCCTACAATGAGCAGTTCTTC. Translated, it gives CASSPAEPDSYNEQFF.

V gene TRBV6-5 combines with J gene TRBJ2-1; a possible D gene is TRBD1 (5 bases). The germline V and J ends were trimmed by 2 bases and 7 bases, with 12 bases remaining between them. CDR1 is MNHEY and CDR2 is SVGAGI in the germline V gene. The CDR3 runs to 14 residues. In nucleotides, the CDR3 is TGTGCCAGCAGTTACGAAGCAGGGTTAAATGAGCAGTTCTTC. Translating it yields CASSYEAGLNEQFF.

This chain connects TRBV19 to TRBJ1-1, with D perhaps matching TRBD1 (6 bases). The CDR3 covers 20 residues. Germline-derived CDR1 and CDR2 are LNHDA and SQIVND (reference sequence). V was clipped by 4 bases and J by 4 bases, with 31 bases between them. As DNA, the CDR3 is TGTGCCAGTAGTACCGAACATGAAAACCAGGGGAAGGAATTGGGCACTGAAGCTTTCTTT. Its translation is CASSTEHENQGKELGTEAFF.

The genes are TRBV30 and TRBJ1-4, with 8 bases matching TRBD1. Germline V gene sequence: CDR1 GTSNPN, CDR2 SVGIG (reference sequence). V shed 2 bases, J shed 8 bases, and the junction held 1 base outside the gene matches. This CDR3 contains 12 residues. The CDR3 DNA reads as TGTGCCTGGAGTCCAGGGGGCGAAAAACTGTTTTTT. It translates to CAWSPGGEKLFF.

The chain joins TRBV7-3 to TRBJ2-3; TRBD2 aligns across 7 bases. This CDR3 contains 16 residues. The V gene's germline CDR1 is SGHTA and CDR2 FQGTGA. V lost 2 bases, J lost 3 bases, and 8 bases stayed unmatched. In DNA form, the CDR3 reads TGTGCCAGCAGCTTAGGGGCTAGCGGTGGGACAGATACGCAGTATTTT. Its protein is CASSLGASGGTDTQYF.

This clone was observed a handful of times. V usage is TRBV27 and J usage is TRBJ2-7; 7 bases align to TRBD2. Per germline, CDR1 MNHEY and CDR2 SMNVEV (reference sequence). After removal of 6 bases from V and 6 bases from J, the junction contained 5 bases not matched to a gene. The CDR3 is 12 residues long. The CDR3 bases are TGTGCCAGCAGGCCGGGGGGTGGCGAGCAGTACTTC. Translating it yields CASRPGGGEQYF.

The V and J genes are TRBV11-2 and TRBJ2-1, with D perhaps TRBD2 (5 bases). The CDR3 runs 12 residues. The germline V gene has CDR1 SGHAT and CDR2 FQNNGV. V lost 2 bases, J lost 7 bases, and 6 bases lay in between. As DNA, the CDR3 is TGTGCCAGCAGCTTAACGGGGAATGAGCAGTTCTTC. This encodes CASSLTGNEQFF.

The chain's CDR3 is CAWSVEEGGYTF. CDR3 sequence (DNA): TGTGCCTGGAGTGTGGAGGAGGGTGGCTACACCTTC. This chain uses TRBV30 with TRBJ1-2; D unresolved. Per the germline V gene, CDR1 is GTSNPN and CDR2 is SVGIG (reference sequence). Deletions cut 0 bases from V and 7 bases from J, with 9 bases between. The CDR3 loop spans 12 amino acids.

The CDR3 nucleotides are TGCGCCAGCAGCTTGGGGGTTAGCGACTACGAGCAGTACTTC. This codes for CASSLGVSDYEQYF. The rearrangement links TRBV5-1 to TRBJ2-7; weak D call: TRBD2 (5 bases). The CDR3 loop spans 14 amino acids. Deletions cut 0 bases from V and 3 bases from J, with 10 bases between. CDR1 and CDR2 (germline): SGHRS, YFSETQ.

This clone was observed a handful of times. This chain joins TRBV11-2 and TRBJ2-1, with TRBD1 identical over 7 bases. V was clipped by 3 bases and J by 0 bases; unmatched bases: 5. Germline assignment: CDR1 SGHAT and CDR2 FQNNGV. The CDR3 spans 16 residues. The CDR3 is CASSFSSGGSYNEQFF. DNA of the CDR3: TGTGCCAGCAGCTTTTCGTCAGGGGGCTCCTACAATGAGCAGTTCTTC.

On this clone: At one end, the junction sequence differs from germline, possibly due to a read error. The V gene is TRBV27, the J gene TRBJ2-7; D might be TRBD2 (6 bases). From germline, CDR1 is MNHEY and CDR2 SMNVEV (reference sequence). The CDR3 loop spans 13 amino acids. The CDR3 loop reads CASSLGSGYGQYF. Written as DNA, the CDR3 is TGTGCCAGCAGTTTGGGTAGCGGCTACGGGCAGTACTTC.

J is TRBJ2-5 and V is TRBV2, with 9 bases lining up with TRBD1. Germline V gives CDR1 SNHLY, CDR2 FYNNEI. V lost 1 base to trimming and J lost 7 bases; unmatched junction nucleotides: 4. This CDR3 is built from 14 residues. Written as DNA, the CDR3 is TGTGCCAGCAGTGAAGGGGGACAGGGTAGGACCCAGTACTTC. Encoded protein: CASSEGGQGRTQYF.

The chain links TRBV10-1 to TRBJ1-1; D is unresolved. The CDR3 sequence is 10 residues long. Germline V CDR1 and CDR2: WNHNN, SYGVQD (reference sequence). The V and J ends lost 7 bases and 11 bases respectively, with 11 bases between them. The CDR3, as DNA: TGCGCCAGCACCCGGATCGGGGCTTTCTTT. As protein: CASTRIGAFF.